The rows below give T cell receptor beta chains drawn from one sample of a study of response to subunit inactivated influenza vaccine. TCRdb itself ran the RT-PCR reads through MiXCR, one entry per CDR3 protein. This sample has around 750,000 distinct CDR3 sequences, with approximately 21% found just once. Sequencing used PBMCs from blood, obtained less than 6 days after vaccination. Every receptor here comes from a man aged 50-60 years who received an inactivated influenza vaccine. Each CDR3 is given with its conserved first and last residue.

>TRBV4-2|TRBJ2-5
CASSQEFSGGETQYF
>TRBV7-2|TRBJ2-5
CASSLSKAGGQETQYF
>TRBV9|TRBJ2-1
CASSVSSGTINEQFF
>TRBV4-3|TRBJ2-2
CASSRTEVDTGELFF
>TRBV4-3|TRBJ2-2
CASSQDLSAGELFF
>TRBV29-1|TRBJ2-2
CSVGGMNTGELFF
>TRBV14|TRBJ2-3
CASSQDTSWTSDRAIDTQYF
>TRBV7-9|TRBJ2-1
CASSLTAGGSNEQFF
>TRBV29-1|TRBJ2-2
CSAEGLTNTGELFF
>TRBV12-3/TRBV12-4|TRBJ1-2
CASSRQGYGYTF
>TRBV11-1|TRBJ2-3
CASSFQVVDTQYF
>TRBV12-3/TRBV12-4|TRBJ1-5
CASSFSRGGGASNQPQHF
>TRBV30|TRBJ2-1
CAWSRRGGGYNEQFF
>TRBV6-5|TRBJ2-2
CASSYSGLGDTTGELFF
>TRBV6-2/TRBV6-3|TRBJ2-5
CASSPYFEETQYF
>TRBV7-6|TRBJ2-1
CASSLEASGNEQFF
>TRBV7-2|TRBJ2-2
CASSLVDRGRTGELFF
>TRBV12-3/TRBV12-4|TRBJ1-2
CASSFFRGPYGYTF
>TRBV7-2|TRBJ2-3
CASSRPSTTDTQYF
>TRBV7-2|TRBJ2-3
CASMETGTSGTDTQYF
>TRBV9|TRBJ2-1
CASSPSGEDYNEQFF
>TRBV28|TRBJ2-5
CASRPTGAFETQYF
>TRBV28|TRBJ1-5
CASSQTGGFNQPQHF
>TRBV6-5|TRBJ2-1
CASSYSASGKYGEQFF
>TRBV20-1|TRBJ2-1
CSARDRRLAGNEQFF
>TRBV4-2|TRBJ1-1
CASSQDTRENTEAFF
>TRBV11-1|TRBJ2-5
CASSVIQGMGETQYF
>TRBV12-3/TRBV12-4|TRBJ1-6
CASSLGRGSLHF
>TRBV9|TRBJ2-7
CASSVGRGSSYEQYF
>TRBV15|TRBJ2-7
CATSRVGKGRFYEQYF
>TRBV9|TRBJ2-1
CASSADRGLWIEQFF
>TRBV10-3|TRBJ2-3
CAIAADTDTQYF
>TRBV5-1|TRBJ2-1
CASRPGTSGYNEHFF
>TRBV6-2/TRBV6-3|TRBJ2-7
CASRRETSGIEQYF
>TRBV30|TRBJ2-3
CAWNRQGTDTQYF
>TRBV5-1|TRBJ2-1
CASSLEGQGGNNEQFF
>TRBV10-3|TRBJ1-2
CAISGRANYGYTF
>TRBV9|TRBJ2-2
CASSVGGEGNTGELFF
>TRBV27|TRBJ1-2
CASSLRGANYGYTF
>TRBV29-1|TRBJ2-5
CSVEYAGGGDETQYF
>TRBV6-1|TRBJ2-5
CASSSPGNLKTQYF
>TRBV25-1|TRBJ1-5
CASSGSARNQPQHF